The clone carrying this TCR beta chain was counted ten times or more. Its matching antigen is unknown. Stable Graves' hyperthyroidism meant no ophthalmopathy progression within 18 months. PBMCs were sourced from about 10 ml fresh peripheral blood. RNA transcripts were the template for amplifying TCR beta CDR3 regions. Using the HTBI primer set, a first-round RT-PCR was run on the TCR CDR3. MiXCR, run by TCRdb on the multiplex PCR reads, gives a single entry per CDR3 protein. The sample yields roughly 700,000 distinct CDR3 sequences, roughly a sixth seen once. V was pared by 2 bases and J by 1 base, with 8 bases between. Germline V lookup: CDR1 SNHLY, CDR2 FYNNEI. The CDR3 is 14 residues long. The data were taken from a study of T cells in Graves' hyperthyroidism and ophthalmopathy. The study's findings and limits: In simple terms, a model built on 13 V-J features told ophthalmopathy apart from stable hyperthyroidism.

This sequence was found in a middle-aged man with Graves' hyperthyroidism. The chain uses TRBV2 and TRBJ1-1; D not certain. Sequencing was performed on blood. The CDR3: CASSEIAGNTEAFF. CDR3 nucleotides: TGTGCCAGCAGTGAAATTGCAGGGAACACTGAAGCTTTCTTT.